One sample yielded the 26 T cell receptor beta chains listed below, sequenced in a study of shared clonotypes between healthy human individuals. Clones were read by immunoSEQ multiplex PCR, and TCRdb kept only the in-frame ones, dropping some. The sample carries about 1.1 million clones, 70% to 80% recorded once. The sample consisted of memory CD4+ T cells from PBMCs. Regarding subset: CD45RA-negative fraction. Receptors were obtained from a man between 18 and 35 years old in good health. Some clones in this sample may be carry-over from other donors' samples.

Regarding this clone: This may be a read error: a much more frequent sequence differs by one nucleotide. Other DNA sequences in the sample encode the same CDR3. The gene calls are TRBV7-9 and TRBJ1-5; D possibly corresponds to TRBD1 (6 bases). Germline lookup yields CDR1 SEHNR and CDR2 FQNEAQ (reference sequence). CDR3 size: 14 residues. DNA for the CDR3: TGTGCCAGCAGCCCTAGAACGGACAGCCAGCCCCAACATTTT. It codes for CASSPRTDSQPQHF.

The rearrangement links TRBV18 to TRBJ1-3; 9 bases align to TRBD1. The CDR3 sequence is 15 residues long. Germline loops: CDR1 KGHSH, CDR2 LQKENI. V lost 6 bases and J lost 6; bases outside the gene matches: 9. The CDR3 DNA follows: TGTGCCAGCTCTATACAGGGGGCAGAGACAAACACCATATATTTT. It yields the protein CASSIQGAETNTIYF.

The chain links TRBV28 to TRBJ1-4, with 7 bases aligning to TRBD1. The trim removed 6 bases at V and 4 bases at J, leaving 14 bases unmatched. Germline V gene sequence: CDR1 MDHEN, CDR2 SYDVKM. This CDR3 comprises 17 residues. The CDR3 sequence: CASSPTNGQDSNEKLFF. The CDR3 DNA reads TGTGCCAGCAGCCCAACCAACGGACAGGACAGTAATGAAAAACTGTTTTTT.

The genes are TRBV5-1 and TRBJ2-3; D perhaps matches TRBD2 (5 bases). V shed 0 bases and J shed 0 bases, with 11 bases lying between them. The V gene's germline CDR1 is SGHRS and CDR2 YFSETQ. There are 16 residues in the CDR3. CDR3 amino acids: CASSLVTRASTDTQYF. DNA for the CDR3: TGCGCCAGCAGCTTGGTTACGCGGGCTAGCACAGATACGCAGTATTTT.

The gene calls are TRBV6-1 and TRBJ1-5; D is undetermined. Per germline, CDR1 MNHNS and CDR2 SASEGT. Trimming took off 6 bases at V and 1 base at J, with 13 bases between the two ends. The CDR3 has 15 amino acids. The CDR3: CASSPRLSSNQPQHF. The CDR3 DNA reads TGTGCCAGCAGCCCCCGGCTATCAAGCAATCAGCCCCAGCATTTT.

The chain has TRBV27 and TRBJ2-7; D uncertain. V gave up 5 bases and J gave up 0 bases, with 8 bases separating them. Germline assignment: CDR1 MNHEY and CDR2 SMNVEV (reference sequence). The CDR3 spans 13 residues. The CDR3 sequence: CASSKWSSYEQYF. CDR3 DNA sequence: TGTGCCAGCAGTAAGTGGAGCTCCTACGAGCAGTACTTC.

The chain combines TRBV5-4 with TRBJ1-3; D is uncertain. Germline-derived CDR1 and CDR2 are SGHNT and YYREEE (reference sequence). The CDR3 contains 16 residues. The V end was cut by 1 base, the J end by 0 bases, with 11 bases between. CDR3 sequence (DNA): TGTGCCAGCAGCTTGAACAGCGGACGCTCTGGAAACACCATATATTTT. This sequence encodes CASSLNSGRSGNTIYF.

This chain links TRBV9 with TRBJ2-1, with TRBD2 identical over 8 bases. From germline, CDR1 is SGDLS and CDR2 YYNGEE. This CDR3 is built from 16 residues. Unmatched junction bases numbered 12, after V lost 0 bases and J lost 10 bases. In DNA form, the CDR3 reads TGTGCCAGCAGCGTAGGAAGCGGGAGCAGGGTATGGGAGCAGTTCTTC. Its protein is CASSVGSGSRVWEQFF.

The rearrangement uses TRBV27 and TRBJ2-3, with 9 bases aligning to TRBD1. Germline CDR1 MNHEY, CDR2 SMNVEV (reference sequence). The length of the CDR3 is 15 residues. Trimming removed 4 bases from V and 8 bases from J; junction bases left unmatched: 10. CDR3 in amino acids: CASSYGTGLEGTQYF. The CDR3 nucleotides are TGTGCCAGCAGTTACGGGACAGGGCTCGAGGGTACGCAGTATTTT.

This clone has just a few counts. This CDR3 is also generated by other DNA sequences in the sample. The rearrangement joins TRBV5-1 to TRBJ2-3, with 7 bases that match TRBD2. This CDR3 is built from 15 residues. Germline CDR1 is SGHRS and CDR2 is YFSETQ. The ends lost 0 bases at V and 0 bases at J; junction bases unmatched: 1. The CDR3 sequence is CASSLGSGSTDTQYF. The DNA of the CDR3 is TGCGCCAGCAGCTTGGGTAGCGGGAGCACAGATACGCAGTATTTT.

The chain uses TRBV9 and TRBJ1-3; 7 nucleotides align to TRBD1. This CDR3 region has 18 residues. Germline V lookup: CDR1 SGDLS, CDR2 YYNGEE. Germline trimming cut 3 bases from V and 0 bases from J; bases unmatched to any gene: 12. CDR3 protein: CASSGPDRNTDSGNTIYF. The CDR3 coding sequence is TGTGCCAGCAGCGGACCGGACAGGAACACCGACTCTGGAAACACCATATATTTT.

This chain connects TRBV7-9 to TRBJ1-5; tentatively, D is TRBD1 (5 bases). Germline values: CDR1 SEHNR, CDR2 FQNEAQ (reference sequence). The CDR3 is made up of 13 amino acids. The CDR3 here is CASARGVSQPQHF. The CDR3 coding sequence is TGTGCTAGCGCCCGGGGGGTCAGTCAGCCCCAGCATTTT.

This clone was detected only a few times. V usage is TRBV7-9 and J usage is TRBJ2-4; 8 nucleotides match TRBD1. Trimming removed 4 bases from V and 8 bases from J; junction bases left unmatched: 4. CDR3 length equals 13 residues. Germline V gene lookup returns CDR1 SEHNR and CDR2 FQNEAQ (reference sequence). The CDR3 coding sequence is TGTGCCAGCAGCTCCGAGACAGGGGACATTCAGTACTTC. It codes for CASSSETGDIQYF.

This clone has a handful of counts. The V gene is TRBV28, the J gene TRBJ1-5; D gene unclear. There are 13 residues in the CDR3. V dropped 7 bases and J dropped 0 bases, with 7 bases sitting between them. The germline gives CDR1 MDHEN, CDR2 SYDVKM. The CDR3 region has the DNA TGTGCCAGCATAGGTCATAGCAATCAGCCCCAGCATTTT. Its protein product is CASIGHSNQPQHF.

Here the CDR3 reads CASSRGFCRDGYTF. In nucleotides, the CDR3 is TGTGCCAGCAGCCGGGGGTTCTGCCGAGATGGCTACACCTTC. This chain uses TRBV21-1 with TRBJ1-2. TRBV21-1 is flagged as a pseudogene. The CDR3 extends over 14 amino acids.

This chain connects TRBV7-2 to TRBJ2-7, with a possible D match to TRBD2 (7 bases). Germline CDR1 and CDR2: SGHTA and FQGNSA. The CDR3 has 16 residues. V was trimmed by 6 bases and J by 2 bases, leaving 20 bases between them. CDR3 amino acids: CASRRQGGEAAYEQYF. The CDR3, as DNA: TGTGCCAGCAGAAGGCAAGGGGGGGAGGCCGCCTACGAGCAGTACTTC.

The genes are TRBV27 and TRBJ1-1; no clear D gene. The V gene's germline CDR1 is MNHEY and CDR2 SMNVEV (reference sequence). Trimming cost V 7 bases and J 0 bases, with 15 bases left between them. The CDR3 extends over 15 amino acids. The CDR3 nucleotides are TGTGCCAGCACGGGTAACGGGAAGCTGAACACTGAAGCTTTCTTT. Translating it yields CASTGNGKLNTEAFF.

The CDR3: CASSHIAGGYQETQYF. In DNA form, the CDR3 reads TGCGCCAGCAGCCACATAGCGGGAGGGTACCAAGAGACCCAGTACTTC. The chain uses TRBV4-1 and TRBJ2-5, with 11 bases aligning to TRBD2. The junction had 3 bases not matched to a gene; V was cut back by 3 bases and J by 0 bases. Germline V lookup: CDR1 MGHRA, CDR2 YSYEKL. This CDR3 is built from 16 residues.

This clone was observed at least ten times. This chain links TRBV7-9 with TRBJ1-5, with D maybe TRBD1 (6 bases). The length of the CDR3 is 18 residues. V was trimmed by 5 bases and J by 0 bases, leaving 20 bases between them. Germline values: CDR1 SEHNR, CDR2 FQNEAQ (reference sequence). As DNA, the CDR3 is TGTGCCAGCAGCCCAGACGAGGACAGACTCCATAGCAATCAGCCCCAGCATTTT. Protein sequence: CASSPDEDRLHSNQPQHF.

The V and J genes are TRBV9 and TRBJ2-1; 8 nucleotides match TRBD2. Germline values: CDR1 SGDLS, CDR2 YYNGEE. The CDR3 is 16 residues long. V was clipped by 2 bases and J by 0 bases; unmatched bases: 4. The CDR3: CASSVERESSYNEQFF. CDR3 nucleotides: TGTGCCAGCAGCGTTGAGCGGGAGAGCTCCTACAATGAGCAGTTCTTC.

This clone was seen just once. This chain joins TRBV18 and TRBJ2-2, with no clear D. The CDR3 length is 12 residues. V was shortened by 6 bases and J by 4 bases, with 6 bases between the two germline ends. CDR1 and CDR2 from the germline V gene are KGHSH and LQKENI. Written as DNA, the CDR3 is TGTGCCAGCTCTCAAGCCACCGGGGAGCTGTTTTTT. This gives the protein CASSQATGELFF.

The gene calls are TRBV29-1 and TRBJ1-2, with D perhaps matching TRBD1 (6 bases). The V gene's germline CDR1 is SQVTM and CDR2 ANQGSEA. Trimming pared 6 bases from V and 5 bases from J, leaving 13 bases between. The CDR3 consists of 12 residues. This CDR3 is CSVGAGVYGYTF. The CDR3 DNA sequence: TGCAGCGTAGGAGCAGGGGTATATGGCTACACCTTC.

This clone has more than one count but fewer than ten. The chain joins TRBV5-6 to TRBJ2-5, with 7 bases that match TRBD2. CDR3 length: 14 residues. Losses at the gene ends were 2 bases for V and 5 bases for J; bases not matched to a gene: 6. Germline V gene lookup returns CDR1 SGHDT and CDR2 YYEEEE. This chain's CDR3 is CASSFAGEGETQYF. CDR3 DNA: TGTGCCAGCAGCTTCGCGGGAGAGGGGGAGACCCAGTACTTC.

V and J are TRBV18 and TRBJ2-1; TRBD2 might be the D (6 bases). The CDR3 sequence is 12 residues long. V gave up 4 bases and J gave up 11 bases, with 12 bases separating them. The germline gives CDR1 KGHSH, CDR2 LQKENI. CDR3 in amino acids: CASSLGREQQFF. For the CDR3, the DNA is TGTGCCAGCTCACTAGGCCGGGAGCAGCAGTTCTTC. Supplemented by reference TRBV18 and TRBJ2-1, the full variable domain reads NAGVMQNPRHLVRRRGQEARLRCSPMKGHSHVYWYRQLPEEGLKFMVYLQKENIIDESGMPKERFSAEFPKEGPSILRIQQVVRGDSAAYFCASSLGREQQFFGPGTRLTVL.

This clone has more than one count but fewer than ten. This chain joins TRBV20-1 and TRBJ2-5; the D gene could be TRBD1 or TRBD2 (5 bases each). Germline V CDR1 and CDR2: DFQATT, SNEGSKA (reference sequence). The CDR3 spans 10 residues. V was shortened by 5 bases and J by 7 bases, with 8 bases between the two germline ends. CDR3 in amino acids: CSAGGWTQYF. The CDR3 DNA reads as TGCAGTGCTGGGGGTTGGACCCAGTACTTC.

V is TRBV27 and J is TRBJ2-4; 7 bases agree with TRBD2. From germline, CDR1 is MNHEY and CDR2 SMNVEV (reference sequence). The CDR3 runs 15 residues. With V trimmed by 8 bases and J by 0 bases, 7 bases remained unmatched. As DNA, the CDR3 is TGTGCCAGCTCCTCAGCGGGAAAAGCCAAAAACATTCAGTACTTC. This gives the protein CASSSAGKAKNIQYF.